These 24 T cell receptor beta chains share one sample of origin, sequenced in a study of T cell responses to AZD1222 COVID-19 vaccine. Using immunoSEQ multiplex PCR, the repertoire was profiled, and TCRdb retains in-frame clones only, with some absent. Of roughly 150,000 clones listed, over 85% are singletons. Sequenced material: peripheral blood, taken on day 0 of AZD1222 vaccination. Receptors originate from an adult in good health.

The chain links TRBV19 to TRBJ2-5; D is unclear. V lost 0 bases and J 0 bases, leaving 5 bases between the germline ends. The V gene's germline CDR1 is LNHDA and CDR2 SQIVND (reference sequence). The CDR3 totals 14 residues. The CDR3 loop is CASSIDRNQETQYF. The CDR3 DNA reads TGTGCCAGTAGTATAGACAGAAACCAAGAGACCCAGTACTTC.

The CDR3 protein is CASSLETQYF. Written as DNA, the CDR3 is TGTGCCAGCAGCTTGGAGACCCAGTACTTC. The chain employs TRBV11-2 and TRBJ2-5; D unclear. V was pared by 3 bases and J by 5 bases, with 1 base between. Germline lookup yields CDR1 SGHAT and CDR2 FQNNGV. This CDR3 is 10 amino acids long.

The rearrangement links TRBV27 to TRBJ2-7; either TRBD1 or TRBD2 may supply D (5 bases each). This CDR3 has 16 residues. Trimming took 0 bases from V and 0 from J, leaving 12 bases between them. The V gene's germline CDR1 is MNHEY and CDR2 SMNVEV (reference sequence). The CDR3 loop is CASSLSYGTLSYEQYF. The CDR3 coding sequence is TGTGCCAGCAGTTTATCGTACGGGACGCTCTCCTACGAGCAGTACTTC.

The chain links TRBV10-2 to TRBJ1-1; D is possibly TRBD1 (5 bases). Germline CDR1 WSHSY, CDR2 SAAADI. The CDR3 runs 14 residues. V was pared by 5 bases and J by 5 bases, with 15 bases between. CDR3 DNA sequence: TGCGCCAGCAGTTCCGAGAAGGGGCAAACTGAAGCTTTCTTT. It translates to CASSSEKGQTEAFF.

This clone was seen once. The chain joins TRBV5-1 to TRBJ2-7; D call uncertain. Germline V CDR1 and CDR2: SGHRS, YFSETQ. CDR3 length equals 16 residues. The V end was cut by 4 bases, the J end by 1 base, with 18 bases between. The CDR3 region has the DNA TGCGCCAGCAGCCTCACCTCCAGGACCTCATCCTACGAGCAGTACTTC. Its translation is CASSLTSRTSSYEQYF.

CDR3 coding DNA: TGCGCCAGCAGCTTGTGGTATGGGACTAGCGGGGTCAATGAGCAGTTCTTC. It yields the protein CASSLWYGTSGVNEQFF. The chain combines TRBV5-1 with TRBJ2-1; 13 bases agree with TRBD2. V dropped 1 base and J dropped 6; count of bases not matched to a gene: 7. Germline V gene sequence: CDR1 SGHRS, CDR2 YFSETQ. The CDR3 covers 17 residues.

The chain carries TRBV9 and TRBJ2-7; tentatively, D is TRBD1 or TRBD2 (6 bases each). V lost 4 bases to trimming and J lost 2 bases, with 19 bases between them. Looked up from germline, CDR1 is SGDLS and CDR2 is YYNGEE. This CDR3 comprises 16 residues. CDR3 sequence: CASSRGAGLAAYEQYF. CDR3 nucleotides: TGTGCCAGCAGCAGGGGGGCGGGGTTAGCGGCCTACGAGCAGTACTTC.

The chain couples TRBV5-1 to TRBJ2-7, with D possibly matching TRBD2 (5 bases). V dropped 4 bases and J dropped 2 bases, with 13 bases sitting between them. This CDR3 is built from 14 residues. From germline, CDR1 is SGHRS and CDR2 YFSETQ. Here the CDR3 DNA reads TGCGCCAGCAGCACTAGTACAGTTACCTACGAGCAGTACTTC. It encodes CASSTSTVTYEQYF.

The chain employs TRBV27 and TRBJ1-5; 8 bases fit TRBD1. The V gene's germline CDR1 is MNHEY and CDR2 SMNVEV (reference sequence). J lost 8 bases, V lost 5 bases, and 5 bases had no gene match. The length of the CDR3 is 13 residues. CDR3 in DNA: TGTGCCAGCAGTCGGACAGGGAGGGAGCCCCAGCATTTT. Amino acid sequence: CASSRTGREPQHF.

V usage is TRBV9 and J usage is TRBJ2-1; 10 bases align to TRBD1. Germline V gives CDR1 SGDLS, CDR2 YYNGEE. The CDR3 is made up of 16 amino acids. V lost 2 bases and J lost 2; bases outside the gene matches: 4. The CDR3 DNA follows: TGTGCCAGCAGCGTCCGACAGGGGGCGGCCTACAATGAGCAGTTCTTC. It specifies CASSVRQGAAYNEQFF.

The genes are TRBV3-1 (or the pseudogene TRBV3-2) and TRBJ2-7; TRBD2 is a possible D gene (5 bases). The CDR3 has 15 residues. The V end was cut by 5 bases, the J end by 4 bases, with 18 bases between. CDR1 and CDR2 (germline): LGHDT, YNNKEL (reference sequence). CDR3 sequence reads: CASSASQSGIYEQYF. The CDR3 DNA is TGTGCCAGCAGCGCGTCCCAATCCGGGATTTACGAGCAGTACTTC.

The rearrangement uses TRBV7-8 and TRBJ2-3; D perhaps matches TRBD2 (5 bases). The CDR3 has 17 amino acids. Trimming pared 2 bases from V and 0 bases from J, leaving 15 bases between. CDR1 and CDR2 (germline): SGHVS, FQNEAQ. The CDR3 DNA reads TGTGCCAGCAGCTTAAGGAGCTTGCGGACTAGCACAGATACGCAGTATTTT. Protein product: CASSLRSLRTSTDTQYF.

This clone was seen just once. The chain recombines TRBV4-1 with TRBJ1-1, with D maybe TRBD1 (6 bases). Per germline, CDR1 MGHRA and CDR2 YSYEKL. Trimming removed 1 base at V and 12 bases at J, with 12 bases between. The CDR3 is 12 residues long. The DNA for the CDR3 is TGCGCCAGCAGCCAAGGGGGGACAATTTCTTTCTTT. Its translation is CASSQGGTISFF.

The chain's CDR3 is CASPPGAGAYEQYF. CDR3 DNA: TGTGCCAGCCCCCCAGGCGCGGGGGCCTACGAGCAGTACTTC. This chain uses TRBV25-1 with TRBJ2-7, with 7 bases lining up with TRBD2. Per the germline V gene, CDR1 is MGHDK and CDR2 is SYGVNS. CDR3 length: 14 residues. V dropped 8 bases and J dropped 2; count of bases not matched to a gene: 9.

The chain has TRBV2 and TRBJ1-4; a possible D gene is TRBD1 (6 bases). The CDR3 has 13 residues. V lost 9 bases, J lost 8 bases, and 16 bases lay in between. Germline CDR1 reads SNHLY; CDR2 reads FYNNEI. The CDR3: CASQGNIAEKLFF. Written as DNA, the CDR3 is TGTGCCAGTCAGGGGAATATCGCCGAAAAACTGTTTTTT.

The table lists this clone with a few counts. This chain links TRBV6-2 or TRBV6-3 with TRBJ2-7; TRBD1 matches 8 bases. Germline trimming cut 5 bases from V and 6 bases from J; bases unmatched to any gene: 30. Germline loops: CDR1 MNHEY, CDR2 SVGEGT. This CDR3 contains 21 residues. The CDR3 loop is CASSPRGQAGASAGMGAEQYF. CDR3 coding DNA: TGTGCCAGCAGTCCCCGGGGACAGGCAGGGGCTAGCGCCGGAATGGGGGCCGAGCAGTACTTC.

The genes are TRBV10-3 and TRBJ1-1; tentatively, D is TRBD1 (6 bases). Deletions cut 9 bases from V and 4 bases from J, with 12 bases between. The CDR3 covers 12 residues. CDR1 is ENHRY and CDR2 is SYGVKD in the germline V gene. In DNA form, the CDR3 reads TGTGCCATGGCGGGGGGCAGCACTGAAGCTTTCTTT. Translated: CAMAGGSTEAFF.

The V gene is TRBV7-9, the J gene TRBJ2-1; perhaps D is TRBD1 or TRBD2 (5 bases each). The CDR3 consists of 15 residues. V was pared by 5 bases and J by 3 bases, with 14 bases between. CDR1 and CDR2 (germline): SEHNR, FQNEAQ (reference sequence). The CDR3 sequence is CASSPGTADYNEQFF. CDR3 bases: TGTGCCAGCAGCCCCGGGACGGCCGACTACAATGAGCAGTTCTTC.

The genes are TRBV30 and TRBJ1-2, with D perhaps matching TRBD1 (5 bases). Germline values: CDR1 GTSNPN, CDR2 SVGIG (reference sequence). The CDR3 loop spans 15 amino acids. The V end was cut by 2 bases, the J end by 4 bases, with 17 bases between. In DNA, the CDR3 is TGTGCCTGGAGTTCCTGGGGGAAAGGGTTCTATGGCTACACCTTC. It specifies CAWSSWGKGFYGYTF.

The V gene is TRBV19, the J gene TRBJ1-6; TRBD1 might be the D (6 bases). V shed 6 bases and J shed 7 bases, with 10 bases lying between them. The CDR3 contains 13 residues. Germline V lookup: CDR1 LNHDA, CDR2 SQIVND (reference sequence). In DNA, the CDR3 is TGTGCCAGTAGAACAGGGTTGAATTCACCCCTCCACTTT. Amino acid sequence: CASRTGLNSPLHF.

V and J are TRBV19 and TRBJ2-5, with 9 positions matching TRBD1. The CDR3 extends over 17 amino acids. J gave up 4 bases and V 0 bases, and 9 bases lay outside the gene matches. Per germline, CDR1 LNHDA and CDR2 SQIVND (reference sequence). CDR3 nucleotide sequence: TGTGCCAGTAGTATAGATTACTACCCGGACAGGGGAGAGACCCAGTACTTC. Its translation is CASSIDYYPDRGETQYF. The full variable domain, its missing parts supplied by reference TRBV19 and TRBJ2-5, is DGGITQSPKYLFRKEGQNVTLSCEQNLNHDAMYWYRQDPGQGLRLIYYSQIVNDFQKGDIAEGYSVSREKKESFPLTVTSAQKNPTAFYLCASSIDYYPDRGETQYFGPGTRLLVL.

The rearrangement uses TRBV18 and TRBJ1-1; tentative D call: TRBD1 (6 bases). V shed 4 bases and J shed 0 bases, with 15 bases lying between them. Looked up from germline, CDR1 is KGHSH and CDR2 is LQKENI. This CDR3 is built from 16 residues. This chain's CDR3 is CASSLGSTGLNTEAFF. The CDR3 DNA sequence: TGTGCCAGCTCACTCGGCAGTACAGGGTTGAACACTGAAGCTTTCTTT.

The chain uses TRBV6-6 and TRBJ2-7; 9 bases fit TRBD1. The CDR3 contains 14 residues. Germline-derived CDR1 and CDR2 are MNHNY and SVGAGI (reference sequence). V trimming: 4 bases; J trimming: 5 bases; junction bases outside the gene matches: 6. The CDR3, as DNA: TGTGCCAGCAGTTCCCGGGACAGGGTCGACGAGCAGTACTTC. Amino acids: CASSSRDRVDEQYF.

This rearrangement joins TRBV11-2 to TRBJ2-1; D remains unclear. Germline loops: CDR1 SGHAT, CDR2 FQNNGV. The CDR3 totals 14 residues. Trimming pared 0 bases from V and 5 bases from J, leaving 8 bases between. As DNA, the CDR3 is TGTGCCAGCAGCTTAGATTCGCTAAACAATGAGCAGTTCTTC. Protein: CASSLDSLNNEQFF. Supplemented by reference TRBV11-2 and TRBJ2-1, the full variable domain reads EAGVAQSPRYKIIEKRQSVAFWCNPISGHATLYWYQQILGQGPKLLIQFQNNGVVDDSQLPKDRFSAERLKGVDSTLKIQPAKLEDSAVYLCASSLDSLNNEQFFGPGTRLTVL.